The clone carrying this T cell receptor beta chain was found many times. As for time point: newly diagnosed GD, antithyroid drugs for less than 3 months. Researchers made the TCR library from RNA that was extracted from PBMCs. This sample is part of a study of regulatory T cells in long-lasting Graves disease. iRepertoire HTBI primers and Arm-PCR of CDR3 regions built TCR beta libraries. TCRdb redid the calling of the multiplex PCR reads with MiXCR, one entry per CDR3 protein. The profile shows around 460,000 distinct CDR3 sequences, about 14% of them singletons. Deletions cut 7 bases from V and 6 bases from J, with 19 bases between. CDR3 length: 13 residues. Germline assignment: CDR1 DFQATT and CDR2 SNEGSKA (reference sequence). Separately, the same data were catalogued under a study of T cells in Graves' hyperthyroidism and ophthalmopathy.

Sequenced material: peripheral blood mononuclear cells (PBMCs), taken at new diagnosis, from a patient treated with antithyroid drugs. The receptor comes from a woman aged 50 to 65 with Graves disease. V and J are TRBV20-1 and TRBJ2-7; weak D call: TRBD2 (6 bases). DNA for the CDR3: TGCAGTGTGGGGGGAGCCGGACTGTTCGAGCAGTACTTC. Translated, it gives CSVGGAGLFEQYF.